This T cell receptor (beta chain) was captured by sequencing in a study of technical replicates of blood from a handful of donors. The CDR3 loop spans 14 amino acids. Germline V CDR1 and CDR2: MGHDK, SYGVNS. V shed 4 bases and J 2 bases; nucleotides not matched to a gene: 5. Data came from immunoSEQ multiplex PCR; TCRdb stores just in-frame clones and leaves some out. The top ten hold approximately 0.21% of the sample, which has roughly 61,000 clones, 97% seen once. Material for sequencing was T cells isolated from PBMCs. The rearrangement uses TRBV25-1 and TRBJ2-7, with 7 nucleotides matching TRBD1. The TCR comes from a human donor in good health. The CDR3 here is CASSGGGRPYEQYF. DNA for the CDR3: TGTGCCAGCAGTGGAGGGGGCAGACCCTACGAGCAGTACTTC.